This entry concerns a single T cell receptor (beta chain). This clone was counted once. The antigen this receptor binds is unknown. No clone much larger than this one lies a single base away; base qualities are absent. The data were taken from a study of technical replicates of blood from several donors (dated by TCRdb to about 2017). From V the trimming removes 4 bases and from J it removes 3 bases, while the gene matches leave 8 bases of the junction unaccounted for. Measured from the cysteine to the phenylalanine, the CDR3 is 15 residues long. Of the read, only the CDR3 DNA is kept; its 45 bases are in frame from base 1. CDR1 is given as LGHNA and CDR2 as YNFKEQ, both from the germline V gene. The library was generated by the immunoSEQ multiplex PCR assay. As stored in TCRdb, this immuneACCESS dataset retains in-frame rearrangements with V and J assigned. A fraction of the clones does not appear; measured against another copy, unresolved V genes explain less than half of the discrepancy, and the remainder lacks a known reason. Present in this sample are 60,000 to 65,000 clones, 75% to 90% of which were seen just once. The ten largest clones add up to about 5.4% of the sample.

The chain was built from TRBV4-2 and TRBJ1-1, and 7 junctional nucleotides match TRBD1. Sequencing was done on a sample of PBMCs. This clonotype was obtained from a human donor in good health. Some clones in this sample may be carry-over from other donors' samples. The DNA reads TGTGCCAGCAGCCCCTACAGGGGTTCGGACACTGAAGCTTTCTTT. Its protein reads: CASSPYRGSDTEAFF.